The following is a TCR beta chain sequence with its context. Authors' analysis steps: Scientists estimated how many nucleated cells there were by amplifying reference gene primers. Sequencing used immunoSEQ multiplex PCR; TCRdb keeps in-frame clones, though not all of them. That table gives V, J and clone size, and the DNA gave D and trimming. The sample carries some 170,000 clones, roughly 82% recorded once. Germline CDR1 reads MGHRA; CDR2 reads YSYEKL. The CDR3 has 17 amino acids. V was clipped by 0 bases and J by 0 bases, with 15 bases between them. The source of the sample is a study of blood T cell repertoires in COVID-19. At the level of the study: Acute-phase and convalescent COVID-19 samples originated in the United States, Italy and Spain. From T cells, B-cell-depleted T cells, or PBMCs came the material, which was cDNA or gDNA.

The chain carries TRBV4-1 and TRBJ2-7; perhaps TRBD1 as D (5 bases). The sequence derives from a woman between 70 and 85 years old with acute or convalescent COVID-19. The sample was peripheral blood. This chain's CDR3 is CASSQDQDRYFSYEQYF. The CDR3 coding sequence is TGCGCCAGCAGCCAAGACCAAGACAGATACTTCTCCTACGAGCAGTACTTC.